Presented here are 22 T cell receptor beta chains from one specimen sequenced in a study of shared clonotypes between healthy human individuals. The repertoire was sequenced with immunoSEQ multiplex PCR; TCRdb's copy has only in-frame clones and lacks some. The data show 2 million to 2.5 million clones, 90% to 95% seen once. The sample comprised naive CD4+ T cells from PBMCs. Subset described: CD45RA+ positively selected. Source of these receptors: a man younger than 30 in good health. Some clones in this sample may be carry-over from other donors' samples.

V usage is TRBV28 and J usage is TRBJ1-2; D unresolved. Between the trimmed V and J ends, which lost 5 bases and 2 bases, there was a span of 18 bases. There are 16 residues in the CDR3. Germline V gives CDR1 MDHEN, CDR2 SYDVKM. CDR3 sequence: CASSPRRRSSNYGYTF. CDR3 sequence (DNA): TGTGCCAGCAGTCCTCGACGGCGATCCTCCAACTATGGCTACACCTTC.

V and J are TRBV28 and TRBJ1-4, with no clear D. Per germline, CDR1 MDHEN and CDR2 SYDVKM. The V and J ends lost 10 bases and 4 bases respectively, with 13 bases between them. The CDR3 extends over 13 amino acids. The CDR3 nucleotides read TGTGCCACGCAGGTGGGGAGTAATGAAAAACTGTTTTTT. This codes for CATQVGSNEKLFF.

The CDR3 sequence is CAIRGQGLNEQYF. The CDR3 DNA reads TGTGCCATCCGGGGACAGGGGTTGAACGAGCAGTACTTC. The chain employs TRBV27 and TRBJ2-7; 10 nucleotides line up with TRBD1. This CDR3 region has 13 residues. Looked up from germline, CDR1 is MNHEY and CDR2 is SMNVEV (reference sequence). J gave up 5 bases and V 10 bases, and 8 bases lay outside the gene matches.

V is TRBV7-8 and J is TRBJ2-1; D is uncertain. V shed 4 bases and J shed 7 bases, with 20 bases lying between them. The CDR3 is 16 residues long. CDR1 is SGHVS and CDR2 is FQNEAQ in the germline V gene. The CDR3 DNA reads TGTGCCAGCAGCTCCTCCCCGGGCCAACGGTGGAATGAGCAGTTCTTC. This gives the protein CASSSSPGQRWNEQFF.

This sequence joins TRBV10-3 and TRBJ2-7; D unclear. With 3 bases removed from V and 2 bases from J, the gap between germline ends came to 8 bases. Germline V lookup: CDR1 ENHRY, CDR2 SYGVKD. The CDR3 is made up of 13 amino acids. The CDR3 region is CAISDPLTYEQYF. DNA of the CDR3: TGTGCCATCAGTGATCCCCTGACCTACGAGCAGTACTTC.

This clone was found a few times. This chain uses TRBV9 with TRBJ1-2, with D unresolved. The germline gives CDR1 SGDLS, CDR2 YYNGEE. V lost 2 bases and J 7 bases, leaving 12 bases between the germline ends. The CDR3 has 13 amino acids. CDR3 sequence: CASSVLIGSGYTF. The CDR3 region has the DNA TGTGCCAGCAGCGTGCTCATCGGATCTGGCTACACCTTC.

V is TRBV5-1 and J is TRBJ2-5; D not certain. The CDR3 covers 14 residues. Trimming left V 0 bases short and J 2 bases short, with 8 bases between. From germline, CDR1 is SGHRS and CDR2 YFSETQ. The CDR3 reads CASSLVRSQETQYF. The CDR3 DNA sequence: TGCGCCAGCAGCTTGGTACGGTCACAAGAGACCCAGTACTTC.

In DNA, the CDR3 is TGTGCCAGCAGCGAGAGGGGGCGGGGAAGCAATTCACCCCTCCACTTT. Its translation: CASSERGRGSNSPLHF. The genes are TRBV9 and TRBJ1-6; 7 nucleotides agree with TRBD1. Germline V CDR1 and CDR2: SGDLS, YYNGEE. This CDR3 is built from 16 residues. The V and J ends lost 3 bases and 7 bases, in that order; junction bases with no gene match: 10.

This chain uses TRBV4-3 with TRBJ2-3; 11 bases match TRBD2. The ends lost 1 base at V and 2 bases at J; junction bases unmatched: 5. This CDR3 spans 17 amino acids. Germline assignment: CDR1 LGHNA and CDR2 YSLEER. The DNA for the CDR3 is TGCGCCAGCAGCCAAGGACGACTAGCGGGACACACAGATACGCAGTATTTT. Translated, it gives CASSQGRLAGHTDTQYF.

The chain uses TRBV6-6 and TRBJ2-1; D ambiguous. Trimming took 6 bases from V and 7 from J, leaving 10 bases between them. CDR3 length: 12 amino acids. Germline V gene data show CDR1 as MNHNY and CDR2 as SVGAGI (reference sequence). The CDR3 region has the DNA TGTGCCAGCAGCACCACACCGAATGAGCAGTTCTTC. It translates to CASSTTPNEQFF.

CDR3 in amino acids: CASSSRGRTNEKLFF. Here the CDR3 DNA reads TGTGCCAGCAGTTCAAGGGGCCGGACTAATGAAAAACTGTTTTTT. This chain links TRBV6-1 with TRBJ1-4, with a possible D match to TRBD1 (5 bases). The CDR3 spans 15 residues. V lost 5 bases, J lost 2 bases, and 12 bases lay in between. The germline V gene encodes CDR1 MNHNS and CDR2 SASEGT.

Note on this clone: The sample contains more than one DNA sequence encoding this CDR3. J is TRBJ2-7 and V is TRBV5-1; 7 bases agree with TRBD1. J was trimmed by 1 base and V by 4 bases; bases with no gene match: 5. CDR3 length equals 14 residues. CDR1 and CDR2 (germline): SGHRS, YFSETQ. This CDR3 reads CASSLTGESYEQYF. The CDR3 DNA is TGCGCCAGCAGCCTCACAGGGGAATCCTACGAGCAGTACTTC.

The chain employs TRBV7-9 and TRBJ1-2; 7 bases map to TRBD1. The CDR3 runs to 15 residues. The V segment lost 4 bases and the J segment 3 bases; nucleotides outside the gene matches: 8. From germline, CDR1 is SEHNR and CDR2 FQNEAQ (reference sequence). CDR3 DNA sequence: TGTGCCAGCAGCTCCCGTGCAGGGGGGGACTATGGCTACACCTTC. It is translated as CASSSRAGGDYGYTF.

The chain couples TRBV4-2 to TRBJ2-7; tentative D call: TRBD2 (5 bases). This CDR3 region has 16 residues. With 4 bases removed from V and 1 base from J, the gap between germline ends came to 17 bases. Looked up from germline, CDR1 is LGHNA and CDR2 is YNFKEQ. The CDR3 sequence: CASSPSSSQRSYEQYF. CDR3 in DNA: TGTGCCAGCAGCCCCTCTAGCTCCCAGAGGTCCTACGAGCAGTACTTC.

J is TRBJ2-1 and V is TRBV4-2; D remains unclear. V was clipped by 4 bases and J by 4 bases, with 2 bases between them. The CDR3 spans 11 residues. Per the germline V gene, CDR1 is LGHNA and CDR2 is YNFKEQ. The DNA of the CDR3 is TGTGCCAGCAGCCGTTACAATGAGCAGTTCTTC. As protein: CASSRYNEQFF.

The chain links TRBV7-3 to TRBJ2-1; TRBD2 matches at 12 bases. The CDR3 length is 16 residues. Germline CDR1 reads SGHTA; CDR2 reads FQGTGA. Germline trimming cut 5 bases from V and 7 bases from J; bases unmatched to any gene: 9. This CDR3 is CASSQRTSGVGNEQFF. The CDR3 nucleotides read TGTGCCAGCAGCCAACGGACTAGCGGGGTGGGGAATGAGCAGTTCTTC.

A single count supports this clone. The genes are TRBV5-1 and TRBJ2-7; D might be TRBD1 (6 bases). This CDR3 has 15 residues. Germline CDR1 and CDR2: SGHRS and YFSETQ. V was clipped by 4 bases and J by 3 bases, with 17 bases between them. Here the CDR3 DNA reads TGCGCCAGCAGCCCCGAGAGGGGACAAGGCTACGAGCAGTACTTC. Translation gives CASSPERGQGYEQYF.

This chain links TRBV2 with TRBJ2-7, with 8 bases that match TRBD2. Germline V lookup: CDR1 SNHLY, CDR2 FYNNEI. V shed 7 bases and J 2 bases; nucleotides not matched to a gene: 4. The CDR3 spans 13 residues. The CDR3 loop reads CASTREEAYEQYF. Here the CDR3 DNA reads TGTGCCAGCACGCGGGAGGAGGCCTACGAGCAGTACTTC.

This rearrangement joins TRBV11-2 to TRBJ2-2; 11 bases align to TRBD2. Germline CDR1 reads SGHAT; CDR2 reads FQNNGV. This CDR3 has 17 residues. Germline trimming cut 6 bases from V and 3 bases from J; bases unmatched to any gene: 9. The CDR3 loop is CASRPLAGVPHTGELFF. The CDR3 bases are TGTGCCAGCAGGCCACTAGCGGGAGTTCCCCACACCGGGGAGCTGTTTTTT.

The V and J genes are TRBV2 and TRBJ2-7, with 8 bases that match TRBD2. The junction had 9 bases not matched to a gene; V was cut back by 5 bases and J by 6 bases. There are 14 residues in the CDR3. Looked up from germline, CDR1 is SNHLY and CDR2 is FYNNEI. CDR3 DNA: TGTGCCAGCAGTAAAGATGGACTAGCCGCCGAGCAGTACTTC. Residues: CASSKDGLAAEQYF.

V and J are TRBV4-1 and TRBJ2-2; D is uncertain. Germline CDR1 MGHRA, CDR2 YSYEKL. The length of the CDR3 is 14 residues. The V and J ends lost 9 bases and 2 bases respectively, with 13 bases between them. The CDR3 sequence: CASIDILNTGELFF. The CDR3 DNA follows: TGCGCCAGTATAGATATCTTAAACACCGGGGAGCTGTTTTTT.

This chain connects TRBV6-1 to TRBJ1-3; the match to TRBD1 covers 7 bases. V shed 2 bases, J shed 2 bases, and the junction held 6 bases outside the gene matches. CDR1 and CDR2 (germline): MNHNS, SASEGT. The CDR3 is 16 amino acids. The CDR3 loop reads CASSENPQGPGNTIYF. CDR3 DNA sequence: TGTGCCAGCAGTGAAAACCCACAGGGGCCTGGAAACACCATATATTTT.